The present T cell receptor beta chain was sequenced within a study of cytomegalovirus exposure and HLA in healthy donors. PCR amplification relied on 60 Vbeta primers (plus 13 Jbeta primers). Sequencing was performed with immunoSEQ multiplex PCR; in TCRdb, only in-frame clones are kept and a portion is missing. The data contain roughly 150,000 clones, 65% to 85% of them seen just once; the ten biggest clones take up around 1.6%. It was healthy bone marrow donors who served as donors. The CDR3 covers 14 residues. Germline V CDR1 and CDR2: SQVTM, ANQGSEA. Trimming shortened V by 2 bases and J by 4 bases, and 14 bases separated the two germline ends.

The clonotype originates from a woman between 18 and 30 years old in good health and CMV-seronegative. The rearrangement joins TRBV29-1 to TRBJ1-1; tentatively, D is TRBD1 (6 bases). The material sequenced was PBMCs. The chain's CDR3 is CSVEKGDWGTEAFF. CDR3 nucleotides: TGCAGCGTTGAAAAGGGGGATTGGGGCACTGAAGCTTTCTTT.